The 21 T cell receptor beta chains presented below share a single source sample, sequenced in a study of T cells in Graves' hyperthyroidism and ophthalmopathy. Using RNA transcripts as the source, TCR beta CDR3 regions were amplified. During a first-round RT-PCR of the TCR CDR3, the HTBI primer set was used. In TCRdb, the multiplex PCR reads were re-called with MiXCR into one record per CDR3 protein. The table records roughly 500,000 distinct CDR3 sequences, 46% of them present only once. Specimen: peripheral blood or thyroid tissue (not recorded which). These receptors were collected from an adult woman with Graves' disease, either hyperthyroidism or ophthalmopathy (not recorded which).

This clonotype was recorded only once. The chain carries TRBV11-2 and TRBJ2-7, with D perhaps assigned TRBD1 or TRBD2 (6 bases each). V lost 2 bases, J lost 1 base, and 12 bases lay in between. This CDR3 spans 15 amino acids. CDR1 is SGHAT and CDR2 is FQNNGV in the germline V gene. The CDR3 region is CASSLMGAGSYEQYF. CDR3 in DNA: TGTGCCAGCAGCTTAATGGGGGCGGGGTCCTACGAGCAGTACTTC.

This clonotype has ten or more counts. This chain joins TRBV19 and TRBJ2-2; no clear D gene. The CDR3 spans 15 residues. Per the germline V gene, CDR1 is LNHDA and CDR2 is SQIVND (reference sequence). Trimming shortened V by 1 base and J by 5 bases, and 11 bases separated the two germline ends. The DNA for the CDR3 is TGTGCCAGTAGTATAGTGTTCAGGCAGACCGGGGAGCTGTTTTTT. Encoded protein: CASSIVFRQTGELFF.

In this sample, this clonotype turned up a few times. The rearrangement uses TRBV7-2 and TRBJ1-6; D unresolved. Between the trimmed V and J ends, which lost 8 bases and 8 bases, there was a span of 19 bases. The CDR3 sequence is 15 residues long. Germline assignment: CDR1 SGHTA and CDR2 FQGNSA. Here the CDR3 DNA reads TGTGCCAGCTCCCCTCGGTTGCTACTCGATTCACCCCTCCACTTT. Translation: CASSPRLLLDSPLHF. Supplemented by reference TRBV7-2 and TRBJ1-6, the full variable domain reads GAGVSQSPSNKVTEKGKDVELRCDPISGHTALYWYRQSLGQGLEFLIYFQGNSAPDKSGLPSDRFSAERTGGSVSTLTIQRTQQEDSAVYLCASSPRLLLDSPLHFGNGTRLTVT.

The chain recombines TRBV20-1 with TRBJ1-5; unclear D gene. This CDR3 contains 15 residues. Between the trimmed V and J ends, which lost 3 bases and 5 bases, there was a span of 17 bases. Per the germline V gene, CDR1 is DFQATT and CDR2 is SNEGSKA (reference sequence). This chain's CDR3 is CSARSPGRLDQPQHF. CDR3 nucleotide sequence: TGCAGTGCTAGGTCCCCCGGGCGCCTAGATCAGCCCCAGCATTTT.

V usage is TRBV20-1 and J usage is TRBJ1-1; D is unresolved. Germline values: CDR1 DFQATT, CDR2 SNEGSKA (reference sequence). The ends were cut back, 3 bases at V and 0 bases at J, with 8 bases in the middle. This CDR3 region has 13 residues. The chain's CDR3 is CSASQDLNTEAFF. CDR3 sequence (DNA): TGCAGTGCTAGCCAGGATTTGAACACTGAAGCTTTCTTT.

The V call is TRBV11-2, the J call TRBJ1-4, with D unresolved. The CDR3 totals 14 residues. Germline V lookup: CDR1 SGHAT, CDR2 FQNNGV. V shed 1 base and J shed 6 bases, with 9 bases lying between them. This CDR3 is CASSLVGFDEKLFF. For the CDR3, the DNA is TGTGCCAGCAGCTTAGTTGGGTTCGATGAAAAACTGTTTTTT.

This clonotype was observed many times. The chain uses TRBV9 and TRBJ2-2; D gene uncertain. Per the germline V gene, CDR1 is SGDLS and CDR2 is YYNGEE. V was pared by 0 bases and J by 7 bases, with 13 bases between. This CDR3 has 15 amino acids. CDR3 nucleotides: TGTGCCAGCAGCGTAGCTTCTCGAGATGGCGGGGAGCTGTTTTTT. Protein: CASSVASRDGGELFF.

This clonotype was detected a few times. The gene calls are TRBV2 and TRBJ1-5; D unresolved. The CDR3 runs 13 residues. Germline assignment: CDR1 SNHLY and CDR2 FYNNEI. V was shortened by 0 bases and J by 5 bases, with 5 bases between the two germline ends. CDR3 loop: CASSEATDQPQHF. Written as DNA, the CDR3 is TGTGCCAGCAGTGAAGCTACGGATCAGCCCCAGCATTTT.

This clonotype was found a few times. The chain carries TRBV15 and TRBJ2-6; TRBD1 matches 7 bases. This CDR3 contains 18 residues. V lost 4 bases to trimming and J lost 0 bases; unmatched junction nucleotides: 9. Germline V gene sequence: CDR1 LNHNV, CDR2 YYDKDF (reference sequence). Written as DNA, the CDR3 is TGTGCCACCAGCAACGACAGGGCACGGGGCTCTGGGGCCAACGTCCTGACTTTC. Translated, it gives CATSNDRARGSGANVLTF.

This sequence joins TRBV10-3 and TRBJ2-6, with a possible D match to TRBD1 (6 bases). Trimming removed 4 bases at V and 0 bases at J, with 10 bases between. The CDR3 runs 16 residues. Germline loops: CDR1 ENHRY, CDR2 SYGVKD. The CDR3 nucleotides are TGTGCCATCAGTGCCACAGGGACCTCTGGGGCCAACGTCCTGACTTTC. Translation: CAISATGTSGANVLTF.

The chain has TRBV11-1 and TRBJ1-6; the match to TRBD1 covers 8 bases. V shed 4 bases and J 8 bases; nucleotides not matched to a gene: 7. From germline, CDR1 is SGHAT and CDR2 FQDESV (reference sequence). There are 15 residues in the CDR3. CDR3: CASSSDRGAYSPLHF. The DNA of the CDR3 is TGTGCCAGCAGCTCTGACAGGGGCGCGTATTCACCCCTCCACTTT. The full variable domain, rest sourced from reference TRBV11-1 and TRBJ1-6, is EAEVAQSPRYKITEKSQAVAFWCDPISGHATLYWYRQILGQGPELLVQFQDESVVDDSQLPKDRFSAERLKGVDSTLKIQPAELGDSAMYLCASSSDRGAYSPLHFGNGTRLTVT.

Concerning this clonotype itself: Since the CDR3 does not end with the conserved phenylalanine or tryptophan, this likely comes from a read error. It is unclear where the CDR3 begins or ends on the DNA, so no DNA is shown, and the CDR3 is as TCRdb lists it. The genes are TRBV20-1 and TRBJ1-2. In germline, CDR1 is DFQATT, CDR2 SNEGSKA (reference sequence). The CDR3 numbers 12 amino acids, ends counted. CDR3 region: CSARDSRGSGTY.

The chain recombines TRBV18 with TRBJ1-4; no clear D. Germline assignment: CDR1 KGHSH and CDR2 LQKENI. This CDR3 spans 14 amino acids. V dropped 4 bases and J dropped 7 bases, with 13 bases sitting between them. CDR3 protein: CASSRNQRGEKLFF. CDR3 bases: TGTGCCAGCTCACGCAATCAGCGAGGTGAAAAACTGTTTTTT. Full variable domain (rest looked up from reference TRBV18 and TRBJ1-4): NAGVMQNPRHLVRRRGQEARLRCSPMKGHSHVYWYRQLPEEGLKFMVYLQKENIIDESGMPKERFSAEFPKEGPSILRIQQVVRGDSAAYFCASSRNQRGEKLFFGSGTQLSVL.

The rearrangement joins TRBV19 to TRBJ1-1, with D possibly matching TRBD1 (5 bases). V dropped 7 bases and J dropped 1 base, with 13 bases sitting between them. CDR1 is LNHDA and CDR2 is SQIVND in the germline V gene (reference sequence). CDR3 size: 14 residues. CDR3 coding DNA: TGTGCCAGTAAAAGGGAGGGGTCGAACACTGAAGCTTTCTTT. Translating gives CASKREGSNTEAFF.

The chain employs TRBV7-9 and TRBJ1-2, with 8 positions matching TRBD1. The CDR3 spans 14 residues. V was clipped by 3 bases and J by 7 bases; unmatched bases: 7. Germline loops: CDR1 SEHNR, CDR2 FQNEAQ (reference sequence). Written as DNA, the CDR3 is TGTGCCAGCAGCTTGCTCGGGACAGGACTTGGCTACACCTTC. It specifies CASSLLGTGLGYTF.

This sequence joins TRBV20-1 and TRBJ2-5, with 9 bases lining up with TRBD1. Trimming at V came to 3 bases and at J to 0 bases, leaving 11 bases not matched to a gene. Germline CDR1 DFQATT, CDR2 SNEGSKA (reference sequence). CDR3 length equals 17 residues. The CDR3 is CSASRGPTGGYQETQYF. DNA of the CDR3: TGCAGTGCTAGCCGCGGACCGACAGGGGGATACCAAGAGACCCAGTACTTC.

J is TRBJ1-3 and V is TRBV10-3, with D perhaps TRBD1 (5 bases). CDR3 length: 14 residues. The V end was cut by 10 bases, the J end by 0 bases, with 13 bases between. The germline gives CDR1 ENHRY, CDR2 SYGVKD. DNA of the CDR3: TGTGCCACCTCAGACAGCAGCTCTGGAAACACCATATATTTT. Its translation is CATSDSSSGNTIYF.

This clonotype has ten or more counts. CDR3 nucleotides: TGTGCCAGTACGGCGGGAATCAGCACAGATACGCAGTATTTT. This gives the protein CASTAGISTDTQYF. V usage is TRBV19 and J usage is TRBJ2-3, with D perhaps TRBD2 (6 bases). Trimming shortened V by 7 bases and J by 0 bases, and 11 bases separated the two germline ends. This CDR3 region has 14 residues. Looked up from germline, CDR1 is LNHDA and CDR2 is SQIVND (reference sequence).

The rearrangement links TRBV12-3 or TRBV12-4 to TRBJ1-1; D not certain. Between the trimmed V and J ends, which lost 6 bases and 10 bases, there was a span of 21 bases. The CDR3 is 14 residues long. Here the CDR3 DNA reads TGTGCCAGCAGGCCGACTGCAGATGACGAAAGAGCTTTCTTT. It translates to CASRPTADDERAFF.

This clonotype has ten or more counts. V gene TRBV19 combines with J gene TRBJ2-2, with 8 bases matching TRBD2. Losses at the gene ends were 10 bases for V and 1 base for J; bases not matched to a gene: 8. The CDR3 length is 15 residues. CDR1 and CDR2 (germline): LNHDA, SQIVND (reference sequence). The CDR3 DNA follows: TGTGCCATTTCCAGCGGGAGTGGGAACACCGGGGAGCTGTTTTTT. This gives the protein CAISSGSGNTGELFF.

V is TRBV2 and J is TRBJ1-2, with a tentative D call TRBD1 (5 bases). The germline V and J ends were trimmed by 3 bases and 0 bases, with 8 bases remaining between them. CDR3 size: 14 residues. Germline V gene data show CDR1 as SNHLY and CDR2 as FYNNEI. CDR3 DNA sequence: TGTGCCAGCAGTGAGACAGAAACTAACTATGGCTACACCTTC. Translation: CASSETETNYGYTF.